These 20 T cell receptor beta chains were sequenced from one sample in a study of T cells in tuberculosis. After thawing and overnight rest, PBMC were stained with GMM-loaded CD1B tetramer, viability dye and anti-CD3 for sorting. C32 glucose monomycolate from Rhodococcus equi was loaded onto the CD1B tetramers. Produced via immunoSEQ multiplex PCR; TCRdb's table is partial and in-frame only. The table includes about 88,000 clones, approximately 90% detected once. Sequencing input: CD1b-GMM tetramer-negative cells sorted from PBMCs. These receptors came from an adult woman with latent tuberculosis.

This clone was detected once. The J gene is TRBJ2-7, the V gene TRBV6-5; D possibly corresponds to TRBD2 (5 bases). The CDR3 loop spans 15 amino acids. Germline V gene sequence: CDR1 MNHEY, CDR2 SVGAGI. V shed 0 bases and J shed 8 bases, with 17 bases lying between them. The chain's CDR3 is CASSYSSGGRLKQYF. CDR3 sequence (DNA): TGTGCCAGCAGTTACTCGAGTGGAGGTCGCCTCAAGCAGTACTTC.

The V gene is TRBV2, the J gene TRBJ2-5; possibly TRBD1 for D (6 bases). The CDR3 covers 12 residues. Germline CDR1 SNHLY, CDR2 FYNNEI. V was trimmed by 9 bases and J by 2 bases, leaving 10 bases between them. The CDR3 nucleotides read TGTGCCAGTATGACAGGACAAGAGACCCAGTACTTC. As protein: CASMTGQETQYF.

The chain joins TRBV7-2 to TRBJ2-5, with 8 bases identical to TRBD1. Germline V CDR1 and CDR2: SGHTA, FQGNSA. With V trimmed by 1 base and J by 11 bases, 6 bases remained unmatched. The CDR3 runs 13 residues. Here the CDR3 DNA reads TGTGCCAGCAGCTTAGGCCCGGACAGGGAGCAGTACTTC. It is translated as CASSLGPDREQYF.

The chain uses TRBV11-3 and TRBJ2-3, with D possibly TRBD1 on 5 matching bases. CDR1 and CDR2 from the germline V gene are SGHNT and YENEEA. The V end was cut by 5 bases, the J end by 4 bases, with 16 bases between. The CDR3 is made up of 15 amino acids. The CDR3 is CASSPQGTGADTQYF. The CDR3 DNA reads TGTGCCAGCAGCCCCCAGGGCACTGGGGCAGATACGCAGTATTTT.

In DNA, the CDR3 is TGTGCCAGCAGTGCCACACAGGGCAACTATGGCTACACCTTC. Its translation: CASSATQGNYGYTF. The rearrangement uses TRBV6-1 and TRBJ1-2, with D tentatively TRBD1 (6 bases). The V gene lost 4 bases and the J gene lost 2 bases, with 11 bases spanning the gap. Per the germline V gene, CDR1 is MNHNS and CDR2 is SASEGT. This CDR3 is built from 14 residues.

CDR3 loop: CASTPGGGQPQHF. Written as DNA, the CDR3 is TGTGCCAGCACTCCAGGGGGAGGTCAGCCCCAGCATTTT. The chain uses TRBV6-1 and TRBJ1-5; 7 positions agree with TRBD1. Germline V gene data show CDR1 as MNHNS and CDR2 as SASEGT. The CDR3 is 13 amino acids. V gave up 7 bases and J gave up 6 bases; unmatched junction bases: 6.

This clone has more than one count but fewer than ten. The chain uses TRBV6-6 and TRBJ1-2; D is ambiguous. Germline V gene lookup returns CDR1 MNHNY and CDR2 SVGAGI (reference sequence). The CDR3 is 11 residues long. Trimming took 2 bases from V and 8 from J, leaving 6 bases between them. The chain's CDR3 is CASSYARGYTF. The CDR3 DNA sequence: TGTGCCAGCAGTTACGCGCGGGGCTACACCTTC.

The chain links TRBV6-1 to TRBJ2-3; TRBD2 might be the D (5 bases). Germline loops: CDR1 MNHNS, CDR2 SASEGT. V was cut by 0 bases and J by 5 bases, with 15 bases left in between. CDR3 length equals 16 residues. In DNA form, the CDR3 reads TGTGCCAGCAGTGAAGCGACTTTCCTAGCCAGAGATACGCAGTATTTT. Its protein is CASSEATFLARDTQYF.

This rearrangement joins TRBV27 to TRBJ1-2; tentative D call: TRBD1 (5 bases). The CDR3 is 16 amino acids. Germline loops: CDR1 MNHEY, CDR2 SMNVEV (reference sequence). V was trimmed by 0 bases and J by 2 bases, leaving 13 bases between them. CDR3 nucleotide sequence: TGTGCCAGCAGTTTATCTGGGCAGGGAGGAAACTATGGCTACACCTTC. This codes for CASSLSGQGGNYGYTF.

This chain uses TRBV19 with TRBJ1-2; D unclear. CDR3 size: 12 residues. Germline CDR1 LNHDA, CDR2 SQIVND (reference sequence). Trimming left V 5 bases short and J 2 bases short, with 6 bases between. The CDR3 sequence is CASSFSNYGYTF. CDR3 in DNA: TGTGCCAGTAGTTTTTCAAACTATGGCTACACCTTC. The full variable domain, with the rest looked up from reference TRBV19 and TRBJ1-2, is DGGITQSPKYLFRKEGQNVTLSCEQNLNHDAMYWYRQDPGQGLRLIYYSQIVNDFQKGDIAEGYSVSREKKESFPLTVTSAQKNPTAFYLCASSFSNYGYTFGSGTRLTVV.

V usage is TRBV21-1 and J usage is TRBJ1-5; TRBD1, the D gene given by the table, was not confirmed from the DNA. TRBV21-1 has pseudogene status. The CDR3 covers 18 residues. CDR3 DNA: TGTGCCAGCAGCCTACGCCCCGGGACAGAAAGGAGCAATCAGCCCCAGCATTTT. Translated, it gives CASSLRPGTERSNQPQHF.

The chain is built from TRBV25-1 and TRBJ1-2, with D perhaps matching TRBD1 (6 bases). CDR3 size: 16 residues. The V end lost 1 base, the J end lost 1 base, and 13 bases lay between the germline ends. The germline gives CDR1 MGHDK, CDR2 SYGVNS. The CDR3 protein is CASSESGQEVNYGYTF. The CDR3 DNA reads TGTGCCAGCAGTGAATCGGGACAAGAGGTTAACTATGGCTACACCTTC.

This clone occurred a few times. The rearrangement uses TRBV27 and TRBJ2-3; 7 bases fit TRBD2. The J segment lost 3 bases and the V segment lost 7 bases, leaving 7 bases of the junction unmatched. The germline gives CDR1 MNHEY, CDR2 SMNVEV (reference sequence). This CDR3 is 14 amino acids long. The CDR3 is CASMVRGSTDTQYF. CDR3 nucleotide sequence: TGTGCCAGCATGGTGCGGGGGAGTACAGATACGCAGTATTTT.

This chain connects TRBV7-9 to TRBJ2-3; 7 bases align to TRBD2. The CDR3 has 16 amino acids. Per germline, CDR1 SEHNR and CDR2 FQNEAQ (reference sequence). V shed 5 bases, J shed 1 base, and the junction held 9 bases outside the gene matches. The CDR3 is CASSTYRDYGTDTQYF. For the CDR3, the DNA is TGTGCCAGCAGCACATACCGGGACTACGGCACAGATACGCAGTATTTT.

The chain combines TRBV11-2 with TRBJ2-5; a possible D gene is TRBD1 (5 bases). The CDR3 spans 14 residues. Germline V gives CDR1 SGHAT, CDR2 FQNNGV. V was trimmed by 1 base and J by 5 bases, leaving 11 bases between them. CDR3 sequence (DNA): TGTGCCAGCAGCTTAGTGGGGCTGGGGGAGACCCAGTACTTC. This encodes CASSLVGLGETQYF.

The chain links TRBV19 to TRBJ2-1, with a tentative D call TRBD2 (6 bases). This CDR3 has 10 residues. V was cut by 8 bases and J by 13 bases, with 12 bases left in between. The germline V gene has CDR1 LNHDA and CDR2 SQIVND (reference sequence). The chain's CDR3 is CASSGTAQFF. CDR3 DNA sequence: TGTGCCAGTTCCGGGACTGCACAGTTCTTC.

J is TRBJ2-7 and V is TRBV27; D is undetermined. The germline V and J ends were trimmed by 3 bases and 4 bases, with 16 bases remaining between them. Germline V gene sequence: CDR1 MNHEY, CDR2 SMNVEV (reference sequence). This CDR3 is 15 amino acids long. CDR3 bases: TGTGCCAGCAGTTTGGCCCACAGCCCTTCGTACGAGCAGTACTTC. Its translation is CASSLAHSPSYEQYF.

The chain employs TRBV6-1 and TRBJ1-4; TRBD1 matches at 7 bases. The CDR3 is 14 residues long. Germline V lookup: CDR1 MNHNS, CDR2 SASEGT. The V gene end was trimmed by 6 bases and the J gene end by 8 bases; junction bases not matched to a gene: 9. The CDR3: CASRVDRAGEKLFF. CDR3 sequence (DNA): TGTGCCAGCAGGGTAGACAGGGCGGGAGAAAAACTGTTTTTT.

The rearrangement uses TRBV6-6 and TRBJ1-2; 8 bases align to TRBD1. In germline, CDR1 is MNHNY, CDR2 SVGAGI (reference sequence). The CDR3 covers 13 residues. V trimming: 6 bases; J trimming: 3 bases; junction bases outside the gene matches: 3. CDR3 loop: CASSLDRDYGYTF. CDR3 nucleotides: TGTGCCAGCAGCTTGGACAGGGACTATGGCTACACCTTC.

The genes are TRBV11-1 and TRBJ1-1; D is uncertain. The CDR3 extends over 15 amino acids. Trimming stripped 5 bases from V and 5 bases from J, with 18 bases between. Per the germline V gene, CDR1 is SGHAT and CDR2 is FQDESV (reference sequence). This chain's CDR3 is CASSLDTTGVTEAFF. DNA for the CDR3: TGTGCCAGCAGCCTAGACACGACCGGGGTGACTGAAGCTTTCTTT.